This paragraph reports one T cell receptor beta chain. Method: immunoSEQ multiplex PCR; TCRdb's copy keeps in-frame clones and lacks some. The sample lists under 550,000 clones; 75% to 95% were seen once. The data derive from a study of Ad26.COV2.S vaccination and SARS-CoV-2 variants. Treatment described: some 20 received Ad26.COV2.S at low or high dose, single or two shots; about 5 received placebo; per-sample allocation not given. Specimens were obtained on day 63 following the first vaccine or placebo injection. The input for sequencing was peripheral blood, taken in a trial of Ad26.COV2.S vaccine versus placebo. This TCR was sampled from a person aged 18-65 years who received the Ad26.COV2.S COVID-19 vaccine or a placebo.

CDR3 in DNA: TGTGCCAGCAGCGGGACCCCAGACAACTCACCCCTCCACTTT. It translates to CASSGTPDNSPLHF. The chain employs TRBV27 and TRBJ1-6, with a tentative D call TRBD1 (5 bases). Per germline, CDR1 MNHEY and CDR2 SMNVEV (reference sequence). V dropped 6 bases and J dropped 10 bases, with 16 bases sitting between them. This CDR3 spans 14 amino acids.